Shown below are 15 T cell receptor beta chains from a single sample sequenced in a study of PD-L1 blockade in urothelial cancer. Profiling relied on immunoSEQ multiplex PCR, and the TCRdb table lists in-frame clones only, not all of them. Here the sample spans under 20,000 clones, approximately 83% being singletons. Time point defined: peripheral blood 6 weeks after treatment start. The sequencing here drew on PBMCs, taken around atezolizumab (anti-PD-L1) treatment. These receptors all stem from a man between 50 and 59 years old with urothelial cancer.

The chain carries TRBV28 and TRBJ1-4; the match to TRBD1 covers 8 bases. The V gene end was trimmed by 4 bases and the J gene end by 2 bases; junction bases not matched to a gene: 3. This CDR3 contains 15 residues. Germline V lookup: CDR1 MDHEN, CDR2 SYDVKM. The CDR3 reads CASSSPGGTNEKLFF. The CDR3 nucleotides read TGTGCCAGCAGTTCCCCAGGGGGCACTAATGAAAAACTGTTTTTT.

Points on this clone: Within the sample, other DNA sequences also encode this same CDR3. CDR3 coding DNA: TGTGCCAGCAGCCAAGGGGGGCAGAACTACAATGAGCAGTTCTTC. Residues: CASSQGGQNYNEQFF. The rearrangement joins TRBV4-2 to TRBJ2-1, with D possibly TRBD1 on 6 matching bases. V lost 1 base and J lost 3, with 10 bases in between. CDR3 length: 15 residues. The germline V gene encodes CDR1 LGHNA and CDR2 YNFKEQ.

The chain couples TRBV13 to TRBJ1-3; perhaps TRBD1 as D (6 bases). This CDR3 comprises 15 residues. Germline lookup yields CDR1 PRHDT and CDR2 FYEKMQ (reference sequence). V dropped 2 bases and J dropped 0 bases, with 8 bases sitting between them. CDR3 nucleotides: TGTGCCAGCAGCTTATCAGGGGACTCTGGAAACACCATATATTTT. Translated: CASSLSGDSGNTIYF.

As DNA, the CDR3 is TGTGCCAGCTCCGAAGGACAGGGGATAAGGACCCAGCATTTT. Residues: CASSEGQGIRTQHF. This rearrangement joins TRBV7-2 to TRBJ1-5, with 9 bases fitting TRBD1. The V gene end was trimmed by 8 bases and the J gene end by 11 bases; junction bases not matched to a gene: 13. CDR3 length: 14 amino acids. Looked up from germline, CDR1 is SGHTA and CDR2 is FQGNSA.

This chain uses TRBV7-9 with TRBJ1-2; D not certain. Between the trimmed V and J ends, which lost 4 bases and 7 bases, there was a span of 10 bases. The CDR3 runs 12 residues. CDR1 is SEHNR and CDR2 is FQNEAQ in the germline V gene (reference sequence). The CDR3 here is CASSSDWTGYTF. CDR3 nucleotides: TGTGCCAGCAGCTCGGACTGGACTGGCTACACCTTC.

The chain combines TRBV5-1 with TRBJ1-1, with 7 bases lining up with TRBD1. The CDR3 extends over 15 amino acids. With V trimmed by 0 bases and J by 2 bases, 4 bases remained unmatched. Germline V lookup: CDR1 SGHRS, CDR2 YFSETQ. CDR3 coding DNA: TGCGCCAGCAGCTTGGACGGACAGGTTAACACTGAAGCTTTCTTT. Translated, it gives CASSLDGQVNTEAFF.

This chain links TRBV7-9 with TRBJ2-5; perhaps TRBD2 as D (5 bases). The CDR3 has 14 residues. Trimming shortened V by 6 bases and J by 1 base, and 12 bases separated the two germline ends. The germline CDR1 and CDR2 sequences are SEHNR and FQNEAQ (reference sequence). For the CDR3, the DNA is TGTGCCAGCAGACAAAGAGGGCCCCAAGAGACCCAGTACTTC. Amino acids: CASRQRGPQETQYF.

V gene TRBV10-1 combines with J gene TRBJ1-1, with 7 bases identical to TRBD1. Losses at the gene ends were 2 bases for V and 3 bases for J; bases not matched to a gene: 6. The CDR3 contains 15 residues. Germline V gene lookup returns CDR1 WNHNN and CDR2 SYGVQD (reference sequence). The CDR3 loop is CASSEVGGADTEAFF. The CDR3 nucleotides are TGCGCCAGCAGTGAGGTAGGGGGCGCGGACACTGAAGCTTTCTTT.

CDR3: CASSSQVGQISGANVLTF. The CDR3 bases are TGTGCCAGCAGCTCGCAGGTGGGACAGATCTCTGGGGCCAACGTCCTGACTTTC. The chain carries TRBV5-6 and TRBJ2-6; 7 bases are a match to TRBD1. Germline V gene sequence: CDR1 SGHDT, CDR2 YYEEEE. The trim removed 3 bases at V and 0 bases at J, leaving 9 bases unmatched. CDR3 length: 18 amino acids.

The chain recombines TRBV6-1 with TRBJ1-4; 9 nucleotides agree with TRBD1. The CDR3 contains 15 residues. The germline V gene has CDR1 MNHNS and CDR2 SASEGT. The V segment lost 1 base and the J segment 6 bases; nucleotides outside the gene matches: 3. The chain's CDR3 is CASSEGTGDYEKLFF. As DNA, the CDR3 is TGTGCCAGCAGTGAAGGGACAGGGGACTATGAAAAACTGTTTTTT.

The chain carries TRBV5-1 and TRBJ2-5; 12 nucleotides line up with TRBD2. Germline CDR1 SGHRS, CDR2 YFSETQ. There are 16 residues in the CDR3. The V and J ends lost 0 bases and 5 bases, in that order; junction bases with no gene match: 5. This CDR3 is CASSLGTSGTRETQYF. The CDR3 DNA follows: TGCGCCAGCAGCTTGGGGACTAGCGGGACGCGGGAGACCCAGTACTTC.

This rearrangement joins TRBV7-6 to TRBJ2-7; tentative D call: TRBD2 (5 bases). Deletions cut 3 bases from V and 0 bases from J, with 9 bases between. Germline V lookup: CDR1 SGHVS, CDR2 FNYEAQ. The CDR3 sequence is 14 residues long. The CDR3 sequence is CASSLTTVSYEQYF. The CDR3 DNA is TGTGCCAGCAGCTTGACTACGGTCTCCTACGAGCAGTACTTC.

The CDR3 nucleotides read TGTGCCAGTGGACAACCACAGTACTTC. It translates to CASGQPQYF. The J gene is TRBJ2-5, the V gene TRBV19; D might be TRBD1 (5 bases). Germline-derived CDR1 and CDR2 are LNHDA and SQIVND (reference sequence). V lost 8 bases, J lost 11 bases, and 9 bases lay in between. The length of the CDR3 is 9 residues.

The rearrangement uses TRBV29-1 and TRBJ2-1; 8 nucleotides line up with TRBD2. V trimming: 7 bases; J trimming: 9 bases; junction bases outside the gene matches: 14. The length of the CDR3 is 14 residues. The germline V gene has CDR1 SQVTM and CDR2 ANQGSEA. The CDR3: CSGVAGTSAGEQFF. CDR3 coding DNA: TGCAGCGGTGTCGCTGGGACTAGTGCAGGTGAGCAGTTCTTC.

This clone was seen a few times. V and J are TRBV2 and TRBJ1-3; a possible D gene is TRBD1 (5 bases). V was trimmed by 6 bases and J by 4 bases, leaving 7 bases between them. The CDR3 loop spans 12 amino acids. Germline CDR1 is SNHLY and CDR2 is FYNNEI. Here the CDR3 reads CASRGEGNTIYF. The CDR3 bases are TGTGCCAGCAGAGGGGAAGGAAACACCATATATTTT.